The clone carrying this T cell receptor (beta chain) was observed many times. The antigen remains unidentified. The entry originates in a study of T-cell reconstitution after alpha-beta-depleted transplantation in children. General study results and limits: T cells produced anew were the main source of T-cell counts and diversity one year after transplant. At day 60, the high TCRbeta diversity found in some patients originated from recipient T cells and thymic progenitors that had survived. Reports say that about two months after transplant, the alpha-beta T cells came out of several hundred graft clones that had expanded.

As it was prepared, the TCRbeta library received unique molecular identifiers. TCRdb passed the PCR reads through MiXCR, listing each CDR3 protein once. There are around 670,000 distinct CDR3 sequences in the sample; roughly 14% occur only once, and about 0.77% lies in the top ten. V lost 4 bases and J 2 bases, leaving 15 bases between the germline ends. Germline lookup yields CDR1 DFQATT and CDR2 SNEGSKA (reference sequence). The CDR3 is made up of 14 amino acids. This specimen was PBMCs, taken before TCRalphabeta/CD19-depleted stem cell transplant. This sequence joins TRBV20-1 and TRBJ2-7; TRBD1 might be the D (7 bases). The origin of this receptor is a girl between 2 and 10 years old with congenital amegakaryocytic thrombocytopenia, due to receive a stem cell transplant. CDR3 amino acids: CSANQGGTAYEQYF. CDR3 DNA: TGCAGTGCTAACCAAGGGGGGACAGCCTACGAGCAGTACTTC.